This TCR beta chain is drawn from a study of blood T cell repertoires in COVID-19. Study-level information: Acute and convalescent COVID-19 samples came from the United States, Italy and Spain. T cells, B-cell-depleted T cells, or PBMCs provided the cDNA or gDNA that served as material.

The CDR3 is 16 residues long. Germline loops: CDR1 LGHNA, CDR2 YSLEER. Trimming shortened V by 0 bases and J by 3 bases, and 11 bases separated the two germline ends. Authors' data handling: Estimates of nucleated cell counts were drawn from the amplification of reference gene primers. Sequencing used immunoSEQ multiplex PCR; TCRdb keeps in-frame clones, though not all of them. V, J and clone size were drawn from that table, and D and trimming were deduced from the DNA. Among 100,000 or so clones, around 92% were seen once, and the ten largest hold approximately 6.3%. The receptor's source is a woman aged 55-75 years with active COVID-19. Sequenced sample: peripheral blood. The chain couples TRBV4-3 to TRBJ2-2, with D possibly being TRBD1 (6 bases). The CDR3 here is CASSQDWGRDTGELFF. The CDR3 coding sequence is TGCGCCAGCAGCCAAGATTGGGGGCGCGACACCGGGGAGCTGTTTTTT.